One sample yielded the 6 T cell receptor beta chains listed below, sequenced in a study of CD8 T cells in ankylosing spondylitis. General observations from the study: Blood from ankylosing spondylitis patients appeared to carry a characteristic roughly eight-variant TCR beta motif.

No antigens are known for them. From the 5' RACE reads, TCRdb called clonotypes with MiXCR, one entry per CDR3 protein. The sample carries approximately 550,000 distinct CDR3 sequences, 12% recorded once. The source material was blood, either unsorted or a sorted T cell fraction (not recorded which). Receptors originate from a male donor with ankylosing spondylitis.

This clonotype occurred many times. The rearrangement joins TRBV12-3 or TRBV12-4 to TRBJ2-1; 9 bases agree with TRBD2. The CDR3 contains 15 residues. Germline trimming cut 5 bases from V and 5 bases from J; bases unmatched to any gene: 7. This chain's CDR3 is CASSLQLAGHNEQFF. CDR3 sequence (DNA): TGTGCCAGCAGTCTCCAACTAGCGGGCCACAATGAGCAGTTCTTC.

This clonotype was found many times. The J gene is TRBJ1-2, the V gene TRBV10-3; tentatively, D is TRBD1 (5 bases). Germline V gene sequence: CDR1 ENHRY, CDR2 SYGVKD. Trimming pared 7 bases from V and 2 bases from J, leaving 11 bases between. The CDR3 totals 13 residues. CDR3 bases: TGTGCCATCACTGGGACGGTGAACTATGGCTACACCTTC. Protein product: CAITGTVNYGYTF.

A few counts support this clonotype. The rearrangement links TRBV21-1 to TRBJ2-7; no check of the table's D call, TRBD1, against the DNA was made. TRBV21-1 is a listed pseudogene. This CDR3 contains 13 residues. CDR3 protein: CALRAQDSYEQYV. Written as DNA, the CDR3 is TGTGCCCTTCGGGCGCAGGACAGCTACGAGCAGTACGTC.

This clonotype was detected a few times. This sequence joins TRBV10-1 and TRBJ2-6, with D unresolved. V dropped 1 base and J dropped 2 bases, with 3 bases sitting between them. Germline V gene sequence: CDR1 WNHNN, CDR2 SYGVQD (reference sequence). This CDR3 region has 14 residues. The CDR3 DNA follows: TGCGCCAGCAGTGAGTATGCTGGGGCCAACGTCCTGACTTTC. This encodes CASSEYAGANVLTF.

This clonotype was seen more than once but under ten times. This rearrangement joins TRBV7-8 to TRBJ2-4; D possibly corresponds to TRBD2 (6 bases). Germline assignment: CDR1 SGHVS and CDR2 FQNEAQ. V was pared by 3 bases and J by 3 bases, with 9 bases between. The CDR3 is 14 residues long. The CDR3 coding sequence is TGTGCCAGCAGCTTTTTGGGACTCAAAAACATTCAGTACTTC. It specifies CASSFLGLKNIQYF. The complete variable domain, with remaining parts taken from reference TRBV7-8 and TRBJ2-4, reads GAGVSQSPRYKVAKRGQDVALRCDPISGHVSLFWYQQALGQGPEFLTYFQNEAQLDKSGLPSDRFFAERPEGSVSTLKIQRTQQEDSAVYLCASSFLGLKNIQYFGAGTRLSVL.

This clonotype showed up many times. The rearrangement uses TRBV7-9 and TRBJ2-3; 7 positions match TRBD2. The CDR3 covers 14 residues. Germline loops: CDR1 SEHNR, CDR2 FQNEAQ (reference sequence). The J segment lost 3 bases and the V segment lost 7 bases, leaving 7 bases of the junction unmatched. For the CDR3, the DNA is TGTGCCAGCACCGTCGTGGGAGGGACAGATACGCAGTATTTT. Translating gives CASTVVGGTDTQYF.